This entry lists 23 T cell receptor beta chains sequenced from one sample in a study of radiation and T cells in renal cell carcinoma (TCRdb year 2020). The time point label, read with the paper, signifies: blood 4 weeks post-SBRT, at nephrectomy. The treatment or condition label corresponds to: 15 Gy SBRT to primary tumor, nephrectomy 4 weeks later. Library construction relied on the immunoSEQ multiplex PCR assay. TCRdb provides this immuneACCESS table in a form limited to in-frame rearrangements. Some clones are lacking; in checked studies, under half of them reflect an unresolved V gene, and why the rest are absent is not known. The sample contains some 78,000 clones, 80% to 90% of them found a single time. Of the sample, about 5.8% is held by the ten largest clones. Source: blood, taken from a patient whose treatment included radiotherapy and nephrectomy. The receptors originated from a woman in her seventies with renal cell carcinoma.

The J gene is TRBJ2-2, the V gene TRBV19, with TRBD2 identical over 7 bases. V trimming: 1 base; J trimming: 3 bases; junction bases outside the gene matches: 5. Per the germline V gene, CDR1 is LNHDA and CDR2 is SQIVND (reference sequence). The CDR3 has 16 amino acids. CDR3 DNA sequence: TGTGCCAGTAGTATAGGGTCGGGGGGACACACCGGGGAGCTGTTTTTT. It codes for CASSIGSGGHTGELFF.

The chain couples TRBV5-1 to TRBJ2-6; 9 positions match TRBD1. V was clipped by 3 bases and J by 2 bases; unmatched bases: 18. From germline, CDR1 is SGHRS and CDR2 YFSETQ. This CDR3 is built from 21 residues. In DNA, the CDR3 is TGCGCCAGCAGCTCCTACCCGGGACAGGGAGTTCGAACAACTGGGGCCAACGTCCTGACTTTC. This translates into CASSSYPGQGVRTTGANVLTF.

The gene calls are TRBV6-5 and TRBJ2-2; TRBD1 agrees at 8 bases. The CDR3 runs to 14 residues. The junction had 5 bases not matched to a gene; V was cut back by 4 bases and J by 7 bases. Germline V CDR1 and CDR2: MNHEY, SVGAGI. DNA for the CDR3: TGTGCCAGCAGTTTACAGGGGGATATCGGGGAGCTGTTTTTT. Residues: CASSLQGDIGELFF.

V gene TRBV30 combines with J gene TRBJ2-1; D assignment may be TRBD1 or TRBD2 (5 bases each). Trimming removed 0 bases at V and 2 bases at J, with 5 bases between. The CDR3 length is 13 residues. Germline CDR1 and CDR2: GTSNPN and SVGIG (reference sequence). CDR3 bases: TGTGCCTGGAGTGTGGGGGCCTACAATGAGCAGTTCTTC. Translating gives CAWSVGAYNEQFF.

The genes are TRBV5-1 and TRBJ1-1; D is ambiguous. CDR1 is SGHRS and CDR2 is YFSETQ in the germline V gene. This CDR3 region has 13 residues. V lost 4 bases and J lost 0, with 7 bases in between. In nucleotides, the CDR3 is TGCGCCAGCAGCGCTACTGTGAACACTGAAGCTTTCTTT. Protein: CASSATVNTEAFF. Supplemented by reference TRBV5-1 and TRBJ1-1, the full variable domain reads KAGVTQTPRYLIKTRGQQVTLSCSPISGHRSVSWYQQTPGQGLQFLFEYFSETQRNKGNFPGRFSGRQFSNSRSEMNVSTLELGDSALYLCASSATVNTEAFFGQGTRLTVV.

V is TRBV5-1 and J is TRBJ1-6; 10 bases match TRBD1. Germline V lookup: CDR1 SGHRS, CDR2 YFSETQ. J was trimmed by 9 bases and V by 4 bases; bases with no gene match: 10. The CDR3 is 16 amino acids. Here the CDR3 DNA reads TGCGCCAGCAGCCTAAGGACAGGGGGAACGGGTTCACCCCTCCACTTT. Encoded protein: CASSLRTGGTGSPLHF.

V and J are TRBV30 and TRBJ1-5; D is ambiguous. The V end lost 0 bases, the J end lost 7 bases, and 10 bases lay between the germline ends. CDR1 is GTSNPN, CDR2 SVGIG, per germline (reference sequence). CDR3 size: 13 residues. The CDR3 bases are TGTGCCTGGAGTGTTGGGCAGAAACAGCCCCAGCATTTT. The encoded protein is CAWSVGQKQPQHF.

The J gene is TRBJ2-1, the V gene TRBV2; 8 positions match TRBD2. The CDR3 consists of 13 residues. Germline CDR1 and CDR2: SNHLY and FYNNEI. With V trimmed by 7 bases and J by 4 bases, 3 bases remained unmatched. CDR3 sequence (DNA): TGTGCCAGCAATGGCGGGGGGTACAATGAGCAGTTCTTC. Residues: CASNGGGYNEQFF.

This chain connects TRBV5-6 to TRBJ2-3; possible D gene TRBD1, 5 bases. V was trimmed by 0 bases and J by 6 bases, leaving 17 bases between them. The CDR3 is made up of 16 amino acids. Germline CDR1 SGHDT, CDR2 YYEEEE. The CDR3 spells CASSLVGLDPWDTQYF. CDR3 sequence (DNA): TGTGCCAGCAGCTTGGTGGGGCTGGACCCCTGGGATACGCAGTATTTT. The whole variable domain, filled in from reference TRBV5-6 and TRBJ2-3, reads DAGVTQSPTHLIKTRGQQVTLRCSPKSGHDTVSWYQQALGQGPQFIFQYYEEEERQRGNFPDRFSGHQFPNYSSELNVNALLLGDSALYLCASSLVGLDPWDTQYFGPGTRLTVL.

The genes are TRBV9 and TRBJ1-3; a weak D match, TRBD1 (5 bases). Germline CDR1 SGDLS, CDR2 YYNGEE. The CDR3 runs 14 residues. Between the trimmed V and J ends, which lost 0 bases and 5 bases, there was a span of 9 bases. DNA for the CDR3: TGTGCCAGCAGCGTAGCAGGGAGTAGAAACACCATATATTTT. Translating gives CASSVAGSRNTIYF.

The chain joins TRBV13 to TRBJ1-1; TRBD1 aligns across 7 bases. CDR1 and CDR2 from the germline V gene are PRHDT and FYEKMQ (reference sequence). The junction had 14 bases not matched to a gene; V was cut back by 5 bases and J by 2 bases. This CDR3 region has 17 residues. The CDR3 DNA reads TGTGCCAGCAGCCCCAGGGGTAGACAGGGAGTAAACACTGAAGCTTTCTTT. It yields the protein CASSPRGRQGVNTEAFF.

The rearrangement uses TRBV6-5 and TRBJ2-7; D possibly corresponds to TRBD2 (7 bases). There are 13 residues in the CDR3. V shed 9 bases and J shed 2 bases, with 14 bases lying between them. Per the germline V gene, CDR1 is MNHEY and CDR2 is SVGAGI. DNA for the CDR3: TGTGCCAGTCGGGGGGCAGGAACCTACGAGCAGTACTTC. Translating gives CASRGAGTYEQYF.

In this sample, this clone turned up once. The chain has TRBV30 and TRBJ1-4, with a tentative D call TRBD1 (5 bases). Trimming left V 4 bases short and J 8 bases short, with 14 bases between. The germline gives CDR1 GTSNPN, CDR2 SVGIG (reference sequence). The CDR3 totals 13 residues. CDR3 protein: CAWMGQGIEKLFF. The CDR3 DNA follows: TGTGCCTGGATGGGGCAGGGAATCGAAAAACTGTTTTTT.

This clone was picked up a small number of times. V usage is TRBV10-3 and J usage is TRBJ1-1; D possibly corresponds to TRBD1 (5 bases). Germline V gene data show CDR1 as ENHRY and CDR2 as SYGVKD. Deletions cut 7 bases from V and 4 bases from J, with 16 bases between. The CDR3 totals 14 residues. CDR3 region: CAITDAGRFTEAFF. As DNA, the CDR3 is TGTGCCATCACCGACGCAGGGAGGTTCACTGAAGCTTTCTTT.

This rearrangement joins TRBV6-6 to TRBJ1-5, with no clear D. This CDR3 has 13 amino acids. Between the trimmed V and J ends, which lost 8 bases and 3 bases, there was a span of 11 bases. The germline gives CDR1 MNHNY, CDR2 SVGAGI (reference sequence). CDR3 loop: CASAILDNQPQHF. CDR3 bases: TGTGCCAGCGCAATTTTGGACAATCAGCCCCAGCATTTT.

V gene TRBV7-9 combines with J gene TRBJ1-3; no firm D call. The germline CDR1 and CDR2 sequences are SEHNR and FQNEAQ (reference sequence). This CDR3 is built from 15 residues. V dropped 1 base and J dropped 0 bases, with 7 bases sitting between them. The CDR3 spells CASSLDGNSGNTIYF. CDR3 DNA: TGTGCCAGCAGCTTAGACGGCAACTCTGGAAACACCATATATTTT.

The V gene is TRBV10-2, the J gene TRBJ1-1; unclear D gene. The ends were cut back, 6 bases at V and 4 bases at J, with 12 bases in the middle. The CDR3 sequence is 13 residues long. Per germline, CDR1 WSHSY and CDR2 SAAADI. The CDR3 DNA reads TGCGCCAGCAGGCGGGGTTTGGGCACTGAAGCTTTCTTT. Translated: CASRRGLGTEAFF.

In its sample, this clone was seen once. This chain uses TRBV19 with TRBJ1-4; 12 nucleotides align to TRBD1. Germline CDR1 is LNHDA and CDR2 is SQIVND (reference sequence). This CDR3 is built from 16 residues. V lost 7 bases, J lost 5 bases, and 8 bases stayed unmatched. The CDR3 is CASKAGTGGRNEKLFF. The CDR3 coding sequence is TGTGCCAGTAAAGCCGGGACAGGGGGCCGGAATGAAAAACTGTTTTTT. The entire variable domain, with the rest obtained from reference TRBV19 and TRBJ1-4, is as follows: DGGITQSPKYLFRKEGQNVTLSCEQNLNHDAMYWYRQDPGQGLRLIYYSQIVNDFQKGDIAEGYSVSREKKESFPLTVTSAQKNPTAFYLCASKAGTGGRNEKLFFGSGTQLSVL.

The V gene is TRBV2, the J gene TRBJ2-7; D possibly corresponds to TRBD1 (6 bases). V was clipped by 8 bases and J by 0 bases, with 11 bases between them. The CDR3 contains 13 residues. Germline V CDR1 and CDR2: SNHLY, FYNNEI. CDR3 sequence (DNA): TGTGCCAGCGGAGACAGGAGCTCCTACGAGCAGTACTTC. Translated, it gives CASGDRSSYEQYF.

This clone was observed a single time. V and J are TRBV5-4 and TRBJ1-1; tentative D call: TRBD1 (5 bases). Trimming cost V 0 bases and J 5 bases, with 11 bases left between them. Germline lookup yields CDR1 SGHNT and CDR2 YYREEE (reference sequence). This CDR3 region has 14 residues. The CDR3 spells CASSLGGAGTEAFF. CDR3 DNA: TGTGCCAGCAGCTTGGGGGGCGCGGGTACTGAAGCTTTCTTT. Complete variable domain (other parts from reference TRBV5-4 and TRBJ1-1): ETGVTQSPTHLIKTRGQQVTLRCSSQSGHNTVSWYQQALGQGPQFIFQYYREEENGRGNFPPRFSGLQFPNYSSELNVNALELDDSALYLCASSLGGAGTEAFFGQGTRLTVV.

V usage is TRBV9 and J usage is TRBJ2-3; 10 nucleotides match TRBD2. The CDR3 runs to 16 residues. J lost 1 base, V lost 2 bases, and 4 bases had no gene match. CDR1 and CDR2 (germline): SGDLS, YYNGEE. DNA for the CDR3: TGTGCCAGCAGCGTGGAGCTAGCGGGGGGCACAGATACGCAGTATTTT. Protein sequence: CASSVELAGGTDTQYF. Filled out from reference TRBV9 and TRBJ2-3, the complete variable domain reads DSGVTQTPKHLITATGQRVTLRCSPRSGDLSVYWYQQSLDQGLQFLIQYYNGEERAKGNILERFSAQQFPDLHSELNLSSLELGDSALYFCASSVELAGGTDTQYFGPGTRLTVL.

The chain employs TRBV28 and TRBJ2-7; tentatively, D is TRBD2 (6 bases). Germline lookup yields CDR1 MDHEN and CDR2 SYDVKM. Trimming cost V 4 bases and J 3 bases, with 16 bases left between them. The CDR3 is 15 amino acids. The CDR3 sequence: CASSSPRGNYYEQYF. CDR3 coding DNA: TGTGCCAGCAGTTCCCCTCGGGGGAACTACTACGAGCAGTACTTC.

The chain joins TRBV9 to TRBJ2-1; 9 bases align to TRBD1. This CDR3 contains 17 residues. V lost 0 bases and J lost 5; bases outside the gene matches: 9. Germline V gene data show CDR1 as SGDLS and CDR2 as YYNGEE. CDR3 sequence reads: CASSVGPGTGRNNEQFF. The CDR3 coding sequence is TGTGCCAGCAGCGTAGGCCCGGGGACAGGGAGGAACAATGAGCAGTTCTTC.